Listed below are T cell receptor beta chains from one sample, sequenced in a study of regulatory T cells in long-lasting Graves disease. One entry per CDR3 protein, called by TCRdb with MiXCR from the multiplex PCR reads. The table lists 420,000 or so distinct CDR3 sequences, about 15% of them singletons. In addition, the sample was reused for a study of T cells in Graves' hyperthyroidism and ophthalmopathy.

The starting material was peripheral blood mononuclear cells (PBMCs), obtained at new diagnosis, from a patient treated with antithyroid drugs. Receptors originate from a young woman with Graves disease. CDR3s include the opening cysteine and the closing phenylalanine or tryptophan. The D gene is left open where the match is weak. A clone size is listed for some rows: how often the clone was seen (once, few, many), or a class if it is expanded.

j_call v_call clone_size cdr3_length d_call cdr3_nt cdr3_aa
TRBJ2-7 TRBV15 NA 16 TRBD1 TGTGCCACCAGCACCCAAGAGACAGGGAACTCCTACGAGCAGTACTTC CATSTQETGNSYEQYF
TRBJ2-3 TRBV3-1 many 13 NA TGTGCCAGCAGCCAAGGGTGGGACAATACGCAGTATTTT CASSQGWDNTQYF
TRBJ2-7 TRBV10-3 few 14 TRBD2 TGTGCCATCAGTGACGGGCTAGCGGGGGGGGAGCAGTACTTC CAISDGLAGGEQYF
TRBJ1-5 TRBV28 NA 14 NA TGTGCCAGCAGTTTTTCGACGGGCAATCAGCCCCAGCATTTT CASSFSTGNQPQHF
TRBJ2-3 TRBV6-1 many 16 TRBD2 TGTGCCAGCAGTGAAATAACTAGCGGAGGCACAGATACGCAGTATTTT CASSEITSGGTDTQYF
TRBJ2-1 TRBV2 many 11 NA TGTGCCAGCTGGGGAGGCGATGAGCAGTTCTTC CASWGGDEQFF
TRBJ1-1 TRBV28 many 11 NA TGTGCCAGCACGCAGAACACTGAAGCTTTCTTT CASTQNTEAFF
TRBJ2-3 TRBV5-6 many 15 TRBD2 TGTGCCAGCAGCTTGGCCAGCGGGAGTCGGTATACGCAGTATTTT CASSLASGSRYTQYF
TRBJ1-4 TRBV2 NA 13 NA TGTGCCAGCATGGTCGGAGAATATGAAAAACTGTTTTTT CASMVGEYEKLFF
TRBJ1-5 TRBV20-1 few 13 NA TGCAGTGCTAGAGAGGACAGAACTCAGCCCCAGCATTTT CSAREDRTQPQHF
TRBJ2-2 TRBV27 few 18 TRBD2 TGTGCCAGCAGTATACTAAGATTAGCGGGAGATAGGGTCGGGGAGCTGTTTTTT CASSILRLAGDRVGELFF
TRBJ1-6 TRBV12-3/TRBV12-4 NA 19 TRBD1 TGTGCCAGCAGTTTACAGGGGACAGGGGTATTATCCTATAATTCACCCCTCCACTTT CASSLQGTGVLSYNSPLHF
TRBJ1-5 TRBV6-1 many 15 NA TGTGCCAGCAGTGAAGGGACAGTTCGGAGTCAGCCCCAGCATTTT CASSEGTVRSQPQHF
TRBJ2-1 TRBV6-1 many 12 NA TGTGCCAGCAGTGAGGGGGATGCTGAGCAGTTCTTC CASSEGDAEQFF
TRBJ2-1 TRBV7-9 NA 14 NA TGTGCCAGCACCGACATTCGCTCCTACAATGAGCAGTTCTTC CASTDIRSYNEQFF
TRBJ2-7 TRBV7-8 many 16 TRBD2 TGTGCCAGCAGCTTAGCGGGTAGCGGGACGACCTACGAGCAGTACTTC CASSLAGSGTTYEQYF
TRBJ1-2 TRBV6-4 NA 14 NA TGTGCCAGCAGTCCTGGCCCCGCTAACTATGGCTACACCTTC CASSPGPANYGYTF
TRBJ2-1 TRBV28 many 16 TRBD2 TGTGCCAGCAGTAGCTTAGCGGGAGTAGGCCTCAATGAGCAGTTCTTC CASSSLAGVGLNEQFF
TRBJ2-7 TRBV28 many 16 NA TGTGCCAGCAGTCTCCAAACCGGGAGAGAGAAGTACGAGCAGTACTTC CASSLQTGREKYEQYF
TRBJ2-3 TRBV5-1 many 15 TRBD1 TGCGCCAGCAGCGGACAGGGGATTAGCACAGATACGCAGTATTTT CASSGQGISTDTQYF
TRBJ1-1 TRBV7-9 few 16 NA TGTGCCAGCAGCCGAGGCGGAATTTCCCCGAACACTGAAGCTTTCTTT CASSRGGISPNTEAFF